Presented here are 5 T cell receptor beta chains from one specimen sequenced in a study of cytomegalovirus exposure and HLA in healthy donors. PCR employed 60 Vbeta and 13 Jbeta primers. Produced via immunoSEQ multiplex PCR; TCRdb's table is partial and in-frame only. The top ten hold approximately 1.3% of the sample, which has about 98,000 clones, about 81% seen once. The sample comprised PBMCs. Every receptor here comes from a man aged 35 to 55 in good health and CMV-seronegative.

This clone occurred a few times. This sequence joins TRBV5-1 and TRBJ1-1; D is undetermined. Germline CDR1 reads SGHRS; CDR2 reads YFSETQ. The CDR3 extends over 14 amino acids. V gave up 4 bases and J gave up 0 bases, with 10 bases separating them. The CDR3 coding sequence is TGCGCCAGCAGCCAGGTGGCTTTGAACACTGAAGCTTTCTTT. Translation: CASSQVALNTEAFF. Complete variable domain (other parts from reference TRBV5-1 and TRBJ1-1): KAGVTQTPRYLIKTRGQQVTLSCSPISGHRSVSWYQQTPGQGLQFLFEYFSETQRNKGNFPGRFSGRQFSNSRSEMNVSTLELGDSALYLCASSQVALNTEAFFGQGTRLTVV.

V is TRBV2 and J is TRBJ1-6; D uncertain. Germline V gives CDR1 SNHLY, CDR2 FYNNEI. V was clipped by 4 bases and J by 2 bases, with 12 bases between them. The CDR3 has 16 amino acids. The CDR3 here is CASSAQQPPYNSPLHF. The CDR3 bases are TGTGCCAGCAGTGCTCAACAACCCCCCTATAATTCACCCCTCCACTTT.

This chain links TRBV4-3 with TRBJ2-5; 8 bases map to TRBD1. Near its end, the DNA agrees better with TRBJ2-7, so the J call may be wrong. Germline V gene data show CDR1 as LGHNA and CDR2 as YSLEER. The CDR3 runs to 13 residues. The CDR3, as DNA: TGCGCCAGCAGCCGAGACAGGGGATCCGAGCAGTACTTC. Translated, it gives CASSRDRGSEQYF.

This clone occurred once. The chain has TRBV18 and TRBJ2-3; 9 nucleotides align to TRBD1. V shed 6 bases and J 0 bases; nucleotides not matched to a gene: 4. Germline V gene lookup returns CDR1 KGHSH and CDR2 LQKENI. The length of the CDR3 is 15 residues. CDR3 sequence reads: CASSRDRASTDTQYF. The CDR3 nucleotides are TGTGCCAGCTCCCGGGACAGGGCTAGCACAGATACGCAGTATTTT.

The genes are TRBV11-2 and TRBJ1-2; TRBD1 matches 7 bases. Germline trimming cut 4 bases from V and 3 bases from J; bases unmatched to any gene: 2. This CDR3 has 13 residues. CDR1 and CDR2 from the germline V gene are SGHAT and FQNNGV. CDR3 bases: TGTGCCAGCAGCTCAGGACAGGACTATGGCTACACCTTC. Encoded protein: CASSSGQDYGYTF.